Below, 15 T cell receptor beta chains from the same sample are listed, as sequenced in a study of HIV-infected patients and healthy controls. TCRdb ran MiXCR on the 5' RACE reads and lists one entry per CDR3 protein. This table holds 50,000 to 80,000 distinct CDR3 sequences, less than 20% found once. Material for sequencing was CD4+ T cells from blood. These receptors were collected from a human donor in good health.

This chain uses TRBV9 with TRBJ2-3; D not certain. Trimming pared 4 bases from V and 2 bases from J, leaving 8 bases between. The length of the CDR3 is 13 residues. CDR1 and CDR2 (germline): SGDLS, YYNGEE. CDR3 protein: CASSSYYTDTQYF. The DNA for the CDR3 is TGTGCCAGCAGCTCGTACTACACAGATACGCAGTATTTT.

This clonotype was observed many times. In nucleotides, the CDR3 is TGTGCCAGCAGAAGGACAGGGTTGAACACTGAAGCTTTCTTT. It encodes CASRRTGLNTEAFF. The chain uses TRBV12-3 or TRBV12-4 and TRBJ1-1; 8 bases are shared with TRBD1. The CDR3 has 14 residues. Germline trimming cut 6 bases from V and 0 bases from J; bases unmatched to any gene: 3.

This clonotype was observed a few times. The chain couples TRBV11-2 to TRBJ2-1; 11 nucleotides line up with TRBD1. The CDR3 runs 16 residues. CDR1 and CDR2 from the germline V gene are SGHAT and FQNNGV. The V segment lost 6 bases and the J segment 4 bases; nucleotides outside the gene matches: 8. The CDR3 sequence is CASSPAGTGGYNEQFF. CDR3 nucleotides: TGTGCCAGCAGTCCCGCCGGGACAGGGGGGTACAATGAGCAGTTCTTC.

The rearrangement uses TRBV12-5 and TRBJ2-1, with TRBD1 identical over 7 bases. The V segment lost 7 bases and the J segment 9 bases; nucleotides outside the gene matches: 9. Germline assignment: CDR1 LGHNT and CDR2 FRNRAP. This CDR3 has 13 residues. DNA of the CDR3: TGTGCTAGTGCCTATCCGGGACAGCGTGAGCAGTTCTTC. As protein: CASAYPGQREQFF.

This clonotype has ten or more counts. The chain carries TRBV20-1 and TRBJ2-5, with 9 bases matching TRBD2. The V gene's germline CDR1 is DFQATT and CDR2 SNEGSKA (reference sequence). The trim removed 6 bases at V and 2 bases at J, leaving 10 bases unmatched. The CDR3 extends over 15 amino acids. The CDR3 here is CSARGASGVQETQYF. CDR3 DNA sequence: TGCAGTGCGAGGGGGGCTAGCGGGGTTCAAGAGACCCAGTACTTC.

As for this clonotype: This may be a read error, as it is one base from a much larger clone. The chain joins TRBV24-1 to TRBJ2-3; unclear D gene. V was cut by 4 bases and J by 3 bases, with 10 bases left in between. This CDR3 comprises 14 residues. The V gene's germline CDR1 is KGHDR and CDR2 SFDVKD. This CDR3 is CATSEQEPTDTQYF. CDR3 DNA: TGTGCCACCAGTGAGCAGGAGCCTACAGATACGCAGTATTTT.

V gene TRBV2 combines with J gene TRBJ2-1; possibly TRBD1 or TRBD2 for D (5 bases each). Germline assignment: CDR1 SNHLY and CDR2 FYNNEI. Trimming cost V 2 bases and J 2 bases, with 7 bases left between them. This CDR3 contains 14 residues. CDR3 coding DNA: TGTGCCAGCAGTGAACAGGGAGCCTACAATGAGCAGTTCTTC. It specifies CASSEQGAYNEQFF. Supplemented by reference TRBV2 and TRBJ2-1, the full variable domain reads EPEVTQTPSHQVTQMGQEVILRCVPISNHLYFYWYRQILGQKVEFLVSFYNNEISEKSEIFDDQFSVERPDGSNFTLKIRSTKLEDSAMYFCASSEQGAYNEQFFGPGTRLTVL.

This clonotype has ten or more counts. The chain employs TRBV6-5 and TRBJ1-6, with TRBD1 matching over 7 bases. The CDR3 length is 16 residues. The J segment lost 9 bases and the V segment lost 5 bases, leaving 13 bases of the junction unmatched. Germline values: CDR1 MNHEY, CDR2 SVGAGI. The CDR3 bases are TGTGCCAGCAGTCCCGAGGGGGCGTCTCTTAGTTCACCCCTCCACTTT. Translated, it gives CASSPEGASLSSPLHF.

Only a few counts were recorded for this clonotype. The chain uses TRBV11-1 and TRBJ1-1; D perhaps matches TRBD1 (6 bases). The germline gives CDR1 SGHAT, CDR2 FQDESV (reference sequence). The CDR3 length is 13 residues. The V end was cut by 7 bases, the J end by 1 base, with 10 bases between. The CDR3 DNA reads as TGTGCCAGCATCCGGGACACGAACACTGAAGCTTTCTTT. Translating gives CASIRDTNTEAFF.

A few counts support this clonotype. This chain joins TRBV29-1 and TRBJ2-5; D might be TRBD1 or TRBD2, each matching 5 bases. From germline, CDR1 is SQVTM and CDR2 ANQGSEA. Trimming pared 3 bases from V and 14 bases from J, leaving 13 bases between. This CDR3 comprises 10 residues. The CDR3 nucleotides read TGCAGCGTTGACTGGGACCCGTCCTACTTC. Its protein product is CSVDWDPSYF.

The rearrangement joins TRBV11-2 to TRBJ1-5; no clear D. Trimming removed 1 base from V and 1 base from J, with 14 bases in between. CDR1 is SGHAT and CDR2 is FQNNGV in the germline V gene. This CDR3 is built from 17 residues. CDR3 amino acids: CASSLGGTARSNQPQHF. The CDR3 nucleotides are TGTGCCAGCAGCTTAGGGGGTACGGCCAGGAGCAATCAGCCCCAGCATTTT.

At least ten counts were recorded for this clonotype. The rearrangement links TRBV7-9 to TRBJ1-5, with no clear D. The germline V gene encodes CDR1 SEHNR and CDR2 FQNEAQ (reference sequence). Trimming pared 4 bases from V and 9 bases from J, leaving 10 bases between. The CDR3 extends over 12 amino acids. The CDR3 DNA follows: TGTGCCAGCAGCTACCGTGACTGGCCCCAGCATTTT. It is translated as CASSYRDWPQHF.

This clonotype has a handful of counts. This chain joins TRBV7-2 and TRBJ1-5; maybe TRBD1 (6 bases). In germline, CDR1 is SGHTA, CDR2 FQGNSA. Trimming removed 2 bases from V and 1 base from J, with 9 bases in between. The CDR3 is 15 amino acids. The CDR3 DNA reads as TGTGCCAGCAGCTTACTAGGGGGGAGCAATCAGCCCCAGCATTTT. Translating gives CASSLLGGSNQPQHF. The variable domain in full, completed from reference TRBV7-2 and TRBJ1-5, reads GAGVSQSPSNKVTEKGKDVELRCDPISGHTALYWYRQSLGQGLEFLIYFQGNSAPDKSGLPSDRFSAERTGGSVSTLTIQRTQQEDSAVYLCASSLLGGSNQPQHFGDGTRLSIL.

As to this clonotype: Compared with germline, one end of the junction differs, possibly owing to a read error. The chain couples TRBV27 to TRBJ2-1, with TRBD2 matching 8 bases. Germline V lookup: CDR1 MNHEY, CDR2 SMNVEV (reference sequence). This CDR3 is built from 15 residues. CDR3 amino acids: CACSPRTSRAAEQFF. As DNA, the CDR3 is TGTGCCTGCAGTCCCCGGACTAGCCGAGCCGCTGAGCAGTTCTTC.

This clonotype was observed a handful of times. The chain recombines TRBV11-2 with TRBJ2-5, with TRBD1 identical over 8 bases. The CDR3 spans 17 residues. After removal of 3 bases from V and 5 bases from J, the junction contained 14 bases not matched to a gene. Germline V gene lookup returns CDR1 SGHAT and CDR2 FQNNGV. CDR3 coding DNA: TGTGCCAGCAGCTTGACCGATAGGACAGGGATTTACGAGACCCAGTACTTC. As protein: CASSLTDRTGIYETQYF.